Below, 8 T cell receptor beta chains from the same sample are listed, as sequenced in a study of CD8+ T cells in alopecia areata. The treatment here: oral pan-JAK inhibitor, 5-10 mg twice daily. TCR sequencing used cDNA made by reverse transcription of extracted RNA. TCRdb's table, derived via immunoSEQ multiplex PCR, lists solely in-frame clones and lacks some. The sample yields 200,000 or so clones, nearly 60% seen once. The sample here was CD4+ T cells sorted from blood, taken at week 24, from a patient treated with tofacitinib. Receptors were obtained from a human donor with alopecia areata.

The CDR3 nucleotides read TGCGCCAGCAGCCAACAAGCGGGGGGCATCGCCGGGGAGCTGTTTTTT. Encoded protein: CASSQQAGGIAGELFF. The gene calls are TRBV4-1 and TRBJ2-2; 9 bases are shared with TRBD2. V was pared by 2 bases and J by 6 bases, with 7 bases of the junction left unmatched. The CDR3 is made up of 16 amino acids. Germline values: CDR1 MGHRA, CDR2 YSYEKL.

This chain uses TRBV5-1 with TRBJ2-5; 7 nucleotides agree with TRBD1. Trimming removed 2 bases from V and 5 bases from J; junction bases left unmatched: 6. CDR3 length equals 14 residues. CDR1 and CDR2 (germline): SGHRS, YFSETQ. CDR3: CASSFTGEKETQYF. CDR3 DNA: TGCGCCAGCAGCTTCACAGGGGAGAAGGAGACCCAGTACTTC.

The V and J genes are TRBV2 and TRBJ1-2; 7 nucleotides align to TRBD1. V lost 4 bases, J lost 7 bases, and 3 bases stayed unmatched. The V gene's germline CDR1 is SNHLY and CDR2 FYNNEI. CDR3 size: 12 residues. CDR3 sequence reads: CASSGGGRGYTF. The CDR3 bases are TGTGCCAGCAGTGGAGGGGGCCGTGGCTACACCTTC. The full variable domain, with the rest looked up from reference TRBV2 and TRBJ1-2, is EPEVTQTPSHQVTQMGQEVILRCVPISNHLYFYWYRQILGQKVEFLVSFYNNEISEKSEIFDDQFSVERPDGSNFTLKIRSTKLEDSAMYFCASSGGGRGYTFGSGTRLTVV.

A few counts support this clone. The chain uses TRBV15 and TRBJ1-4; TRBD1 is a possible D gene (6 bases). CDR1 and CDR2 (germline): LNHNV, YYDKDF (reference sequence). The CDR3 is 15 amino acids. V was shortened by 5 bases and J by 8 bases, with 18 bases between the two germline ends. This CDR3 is CATSPSGGAGEKLFF. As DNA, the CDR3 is TGTGCCACCAGCCCCTCCGGGGGGGCGGGAGAAAAACTGTTTTTT.

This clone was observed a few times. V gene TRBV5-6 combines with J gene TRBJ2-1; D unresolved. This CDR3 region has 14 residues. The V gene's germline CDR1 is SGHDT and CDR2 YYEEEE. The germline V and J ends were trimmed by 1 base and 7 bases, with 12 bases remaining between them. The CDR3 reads CASSLWSLGNEQFF. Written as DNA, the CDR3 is TGTGCCAGCAGCTTGTGGTCTCTGGGGAATGAGCAGTTCTTC.

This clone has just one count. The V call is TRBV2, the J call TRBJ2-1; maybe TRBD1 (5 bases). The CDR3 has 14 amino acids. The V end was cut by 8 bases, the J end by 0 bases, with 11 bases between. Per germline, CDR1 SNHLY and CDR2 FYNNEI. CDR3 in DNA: TGTGCCAGCCATAGGACAAGCTCCTACAATGAGCAGTTCTTC. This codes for CASHRTSSYNEQFF.

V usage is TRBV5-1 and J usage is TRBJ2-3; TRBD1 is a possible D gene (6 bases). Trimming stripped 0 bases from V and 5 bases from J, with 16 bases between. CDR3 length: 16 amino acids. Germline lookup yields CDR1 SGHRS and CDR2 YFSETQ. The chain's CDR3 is CASSLDHRARGDTQYF. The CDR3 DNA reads TGCGCCAGCAGCTTGGATCACAGGGCCCGGGGAGATACGCAGTATTTT.

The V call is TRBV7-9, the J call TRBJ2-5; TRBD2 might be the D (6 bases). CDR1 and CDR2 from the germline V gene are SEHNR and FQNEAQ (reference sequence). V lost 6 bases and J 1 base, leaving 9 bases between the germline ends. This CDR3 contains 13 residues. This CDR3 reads CASRRDSQETQYF. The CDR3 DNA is TGTGCCAGCAGAAGGGACTCCCAAGAGACCCAGTACTTC.